At least ten counts were recorded for the clone carrying this TCR beta chain. The sample originates from a study of spatial heterogeneity in lung cancer. The junction had 8 bases not matched to a gene; V was cut back by 0 bases and J by 8 bases. Germline CDR1 is SGHRS and CDR2 is YFSETQ. The CDR3 spans 15 residues. Every TCR cDNA molecule carried a tag that served as a unique molecular identifier. A single record per CDR3 protein comes from TCRdb applying MiXCR to the 5' RACE reads. This table has approximately 40,000 distinct CDR3 sequences, 5% to 5.5% appearing once. As for time point: sample taken at primary tumor resection. Untreated early-stage non-small cell lung cancer patients, over 55 in total, were the donors.

This specimen consisted of PBMCs, obtained at surgery. The receptor's source is a female donor with early-stage non-small cell lung cancer. The chain couples TRBV5-1 to TRBJ2-1; 7 positions agree with TRBD2. Written as DNA, the CDR3 is TGCGCCAGCAGCTTGGAACGGGGAGGGGTGGATGAGCAGTTCTTC. The encoded protein is CASSLERGGVDEQFF.